The rows below give T cell receptor beta chains drawn from one sample of a study of blood T cell repertoires in COVID-19. Generated by immunoSEQ multiplex PCR, the TCRdb table keeps only in-frame clones and is missing some. The sample yields 150,000 to 200,000 clones, around 73% seen once. Sample: PBMCs or T cells enriched from blood (not recorded which). Receptors were obtained from a woman between 45 and 60 years old who had recovered from COVID-19. Both conserved end residues are part of each CDR3. D genes are given only for firm matches. Part of the rows lack a size; the others show once, few, many or a class for expanded clones.

>TRBJ1-5|.|.|TRBV5-1
TGCGCCAGCAGCTTGGAGGGGGATAGCAATCAGCCCCAGCATTTT
CASSLEGDSNQPQHF
>TRBJ1-4|.|.|TRBV7-2
TGTGCCAGCAGCGCGGGGGGAGGTGGGGAAAAACTGTTTTTT
CASSAGGGGEKLFF
>TRBJ2-7|few|.|TRBV7-2
TGTGCCAGCAACCCCACCCCCGGGACATCAACCTGGCGCTCCTACGAGCAGTACTTC
CASNPTPGTSTWRSYEQYF
>TRBJ1-5|.|.|TRBV5-4
TGTGCCAGCAGCTTTGGCGGGGATAGCAATCAGCCCCAGCATTTT
CASSFGGDSNQPQHF
>TRBJ1-2|.|TRBD1|TRBV28
TGTGCCAGCAGGCTCCTGACAGGGGAGAATTATGGCTACACCTTC
CASRLLTGENYGYTF
>TRBJ1-1|few|TRBD1|TRBV18
TGTGCCAGCTCAGGGACAGGGGGGGACACTGAAGCTTTCTTT
CASSGTGGDTEAFF
>TRBJ2-7|.|TRBD1|TRBV27
TGTGCCAGCGGGGACAGCTTCTACGAGCAGTACTTC
CASGDSFYEQYF
>TRBJ2-4|.|TRBD1|TRBV13
TGTGCCAGCAGCTTAGGCACCCTGTTGGGGACAGGGAGGAACATTCAGTACTTC
CASSLGTLLGTGRNIQYF
>TRBJ1-1|.|.|TRBV5-1
TGCGCCAGCAGCTTACAGACTGGAGGTGGTGAAGCTTTCTTT
CASSLQTGGGEAFF
>TRBJ2-1|once|.|TRBV5-1
TGCGCCAGCAGCTTGGTTGCGGGGGCAGCCTACAATGAGCAGTTCTTC
CASSLVAGAAYNEQFF
>TRBJ1-1|once|.|TRBV29-1
TGCAGCGTCGCTTCCGGGGTAGCGGACACTGAAGCTTTCTTT
CSVASGVADTEAFF
>TRBJ1-2|.|.|TRBV7-9
TGTGCCAGCAGCCCAGAAACAGCTAACTATGGCTACACCTTC
CASSPETANYGYTF
>TRBJ2-2|.|.|TRBV6-5
TGTGCCAGCAACCCCTCAGGAAATCTCGGGGAGCTGTTTTTT
CASNPSGNLGELFF
>TRBJ1-2|.|.|TRBV10-3
TGTGCCATCAGTCCGACAGGCCCTTATGGCTACACCTTC
CAISPTGPYGYTF
>TRBJ1-4|.|TRBD1|TRBV7-9
TGTGCCAGCAGCCTGACAGGGACTAATGAAAAACTGTTTTTT
CASSLTGTNEKLFF
>TRBJ1-3|.|.|TRBV20-1
TGCAGGGGAGGTGCGGACGGGAGCTTT
CRGGADGSF
>TRBJ1-6|.|TRBD1|TRBV28
TGTGCCAGCAGTACCCCCCGACAGGGTGGAAATTCACCCCTCCACTTT
CASSTPRQGGNSPLHF
>TRBJ2-5|.|.|TRBV18
TGTGCCAGCTCCCGCAGGGGGGACAGCCCCCAAGAGACCCAGTACTTC
CASSRRGDSPQETQYF
>TRBJ2-2|.|TRBD2|TRBV10-3
TGTGCTACCCATAATAGCGGGAGGGCGAACACCGGGGAGCTGTTTTTT
CATHNSGRANTGELFF
>TRBJ2-7|once|TRBD2|TRBV20-1
TGCAGTGCTAGTGTGAGCGGGAGGACCTACGAGCAGTACTTC
CSASVSGRTYEQYF
>TRBJ1-6|few|.|TRBV5-8
TGTGCCAGCAGACCCCCGGGACAAGCGAATTCACCCCTCCACTTT
CASRPPGQANSPLHF
>TRBJ2-5|few|TRBD2|TRBV6-5
TGTGCCAGCAGTAGCGGGAGGGCCCGGGAGACCCAGTACTTC
CASSSGRARETQYF
>TRBJ2-7|once|TRBD1|TRBV15
TGTGCCACCAGCAGAGGGACAGGAGCCTACGAGCAGTACTTC
CATSRGTGAYEQYF
>TRBJ2-7|.|TRBD1|TRBV6-5
TGTGCCAGCAGACCCTCGGGACAGGGCTCCTACGAGCAGTACTTC
CASRPSGQGSYEQYF
>TRBJ2-2|.|.|TRBV19
TGTGCCAGTAGTATGGCTACCAGAGGGTCCGAGGAGCTGTTTTTT
CASSMATRGSEELFF
>TRBJ2-3|.|.|TRBV18
TGTGCCAGCTCAAATCTGGCGGGTACCACAGATACGCAGTATTTT
CASSNLAGTTDTQYF
>TRBJ2-2|.|.|TRBV6-1
TGTGCCAGCAAAGTAGGACAGAACACCGGGGAGCTGTTTTTT
CASKVGQNTGELFF
>TRBJ2-4|once|TRBD2|TRBV4-2
TGTGCCAGCAGCCACGACCCACAAGCGGGAGGGAATCCTCTCTTC
CASSHDPQAGGNPLF
>TRBJ2-7|.|.|TRBV15
TGTGCCACCAGCAGAGATCCGGGGTCCCTGCTGGAGCAGTACTTC
CATSRDPGSLLEQYF
>TRBJ2-7|.|TRBD2|TRBV6-1
TGTGCCAGCAGTGGGGGCCTTGACGGGAGGAGCTCCTACGAGCAGTACTTC
CASSGGLDGRSSYEQYF
>TRBJ2-4|few|TRBD2|TRBV7-2
TGTGCCAGCAGCGAGTTAGCGGGAGGGGACGCGGCCAAAAACATTCAGTACTTC
CASSELAGGDAAKNIQYF
>TRBJ2-1|few|TRBD2|TRBV7-2
TGTGCCAGCAGCCGTCCCGGGACTAGCGGGAGGGCCTCTTTTGAGCAGTTCTTC
CASSRPGTSGRASFEQFF
>TRBJ1-2|.|.|TRBV5-3
TGTGCCAGAAGCCCCCTAGGCACTTTC
CARSPLGTF
>TRBJ1-1|.|TRBD1|TRBV30
TGTGCCTGGACTCGTCGCGGGACAGGGGCATATAGGAACACTGAAGCTTTCTTT
CAWTRRGTGAYRNTEAFF
>TRBJ2-7|.|TRBD1|TRBV5-1
TGCGCCAGCAGCTCGGGACAGGGAGGCTACGAGCAGTACTTC
CASSSGQGGYEQYF
>TRBJ1-1|.|.|TRBV28
TGTGCCAGCAGTTTACCAGGCCGGACTGAAGCTTTCTTT
CASSLPGRTEAFF
>TRBJ1-6|.|.|TRBV9
TGTGCCAGCAGCGCGGGGCCGCCAGGGGCACCCCTCCACTTT
CASSAGPPGAPLHF
>TRBJ2-5|.|.|TRBV2
TGTGCCAGCACACGACAGGCCCGAGCAGAGACCCAGTACTTC
CASTRQARAETQYF
>TRBJ2-1|.|.|TRBV28
TGTGCCAGCAGTCCCCCATCCTTTGAGCGGAATGAGCAGTTCTTC
CASSPPSFERNEQFF
>TRBJ2-7|once|.|TRBV15
TGTGCCACCAGCGTAAATGGACACTACGAGCAGTACTTC
CATSVNGHYEQYF
>TRBJ2-1|.|.|TRBV5-1
TGCGCCAGCAGCTTGGGAATAGTTGGGCAGTACTCCTACAATGAGCAGTTCTTC
CASSLGIVGQYSYNEQFF
>TRBJ2-5|.|.|TRBV2
TGTGCCAGCAGCCGGGAGACCCAGTACTTC
CASSRETQYF
>TRBJ2-4|.|.|TRBV6-5
TGTGCCAGCAGTCCCGGGGGAGCCAAAAACATTCAGTACTTC
CASSPGGAKNIQYF
>TRBJ2-3|.|TRBD2|TRBV28
TGTGCCAGCAGTTTACTTCCTCCCGGGACTAGCTTCACAGATACGCAGTATTTT
CASSLLPPGTSFTDTQYF
>TRBJ1-2|.|TRBD1|TRBV28
TGTGCCAGCAGTTTAGGGACAGCCTCCTTAATAGGCTACACCTTC
CASSLGTASLIGYTF
>TRBJ2-4|.|.|TRBV2
TGTGCCAGCATTAGCGGATTAGCCAAAAACATTCAGTACTTC
CASISGLAKNIQYF
>TRBJ2-3|.|.|TRBV12-3/TRBV12-4
TGTGCCAGCACCCTCCCCTCAGCGGATACGCAGTATTTT
CASTLPSADTQYF
>TRBJ2-1|.|TRBD2|TRBV7-8
TGTGCCAGCAGCTTAACCCTAGCGGGAGGGAACAATGAGCAGTTCTTC
CASSLTLAGGNNEQFF
>TRBJ1-5|many|.|TRBV7-2
TGTGCCAGCAGCTTACGGGGGGGCAATCAGCCCCAGCATTTT
CASSLRGGNQPQHF
>TRBJ2-1|.|.|TRBV29-1
TGCAGCGTTGGGGGGAGCGGGCGGGATCTTTCCTACAATGAGCAGTTCTTC
CSVGGSGRDLSYNEQFF
>TRBJ1-5|.|.|TRBV6-6
TGTGCCAGCAGTCTCGGGACACAGAATCAGCCCCAGCATTTT
CASSLGTQNQPQHF
>TRBJ1-3|.|.|TRBV18
TGTGCCAGCTCACCATATGATGGGGCCTCTGGAAACACCATATATTTT
CASSPYDGASGNTIYF
>TRBJ2-1|.|TRBD2|TRBV18
TGTGCCAGCTCACCCACTCTAGCGGGTCCCAATGAGCAGTTCTTC
CASSPTLAGPNEQFF
>TRBJ1-2|.|.|TRBV15
TGTGCCACCAGCAGAGATCGGTATGGCTACACCTTC
CATSRDRYGYTF
>TRBJ2-5|.|TRBD2|TRBV18
TGTGCCAGCTCACCACTGCTAGCGGGAGAAGAGACCCAGTACTTC
CASSPLLAGEETQYF
>TRBJ1-1|few|.|TRBV2
TGTGCCAGCAGTCCGGACTCGCTGAACACTGAAGCTTTCTTT
CASSPDSLNTEAFF
>TRBJ2-6|.|TRBD1|TRBV6-6
TGTGCCAGCACCCGGACAGGGGCTGGGGCCAACGTCCTGACTTTC
CASTRTGAGANVLTF